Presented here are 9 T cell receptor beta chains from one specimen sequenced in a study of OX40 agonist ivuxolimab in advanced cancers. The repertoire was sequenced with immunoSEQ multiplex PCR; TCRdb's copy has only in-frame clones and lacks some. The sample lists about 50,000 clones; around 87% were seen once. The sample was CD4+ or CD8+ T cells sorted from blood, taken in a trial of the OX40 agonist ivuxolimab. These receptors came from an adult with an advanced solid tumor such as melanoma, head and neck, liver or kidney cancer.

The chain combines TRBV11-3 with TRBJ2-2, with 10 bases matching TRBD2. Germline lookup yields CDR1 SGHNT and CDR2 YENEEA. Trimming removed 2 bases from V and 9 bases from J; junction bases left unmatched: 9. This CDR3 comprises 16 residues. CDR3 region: CASSLNIGLADRELFF. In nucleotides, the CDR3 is TGTGCCAGCAGCTTAAATATAGGACTAGCGGATCGGGAGCTGTTTTTT.

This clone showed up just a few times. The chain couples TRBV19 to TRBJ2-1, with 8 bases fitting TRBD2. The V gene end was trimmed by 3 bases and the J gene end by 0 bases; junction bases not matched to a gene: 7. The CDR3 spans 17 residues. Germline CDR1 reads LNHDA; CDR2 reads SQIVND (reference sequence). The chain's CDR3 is CASSIFAGGASYNEQFF. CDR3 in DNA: TGTGCCAGTAGTATCTTCGCGGGAGGAGCCTCCTACAATGAGCAGTTCTTC. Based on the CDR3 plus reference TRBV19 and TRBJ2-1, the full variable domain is DGGITQSPKYLFRKEGQNVTLSCEQNLNHDAMYWYRQDPGQGLRLIYYSQIVNDFQKGDIAEGYSVSREKKESFPLTVTSAQKNPTAFYLCASSIFAGGASYNEQFFGPGTRLTVL.

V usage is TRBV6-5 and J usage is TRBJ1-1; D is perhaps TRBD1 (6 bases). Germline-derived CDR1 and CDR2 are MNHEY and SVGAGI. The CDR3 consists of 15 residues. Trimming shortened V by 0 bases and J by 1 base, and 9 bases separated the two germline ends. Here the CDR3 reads CASSYSGQTNTEAFF. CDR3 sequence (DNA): TGTGCCAGCAGTTACTCGGGACAAACGAACACTGAAGCTTTCTTT.

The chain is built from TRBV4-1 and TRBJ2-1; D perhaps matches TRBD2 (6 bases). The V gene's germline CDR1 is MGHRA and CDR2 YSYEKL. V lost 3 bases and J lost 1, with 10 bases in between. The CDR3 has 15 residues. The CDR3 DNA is TGCGCCAGCAGCCATTACGGGAGTTCCTACAATGAGCAGTTCTTC. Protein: CASSHYGSSYNEQFF.

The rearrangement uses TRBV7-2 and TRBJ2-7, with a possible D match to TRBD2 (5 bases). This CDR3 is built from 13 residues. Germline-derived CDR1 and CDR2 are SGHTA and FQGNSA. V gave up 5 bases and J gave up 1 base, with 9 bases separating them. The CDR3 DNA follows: TGTGCCAGCAGCCCGGACTGGTCCTACGAGCAGTACTTC. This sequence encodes CASSPDWSYEQYF. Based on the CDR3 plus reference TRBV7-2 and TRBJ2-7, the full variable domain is GAGVSQSPSNKVTEKGKDVELRCDPISGHTALYWYRQSLGQGLEFLIYFQGNSAPDKSGLPSDRFSAERTGGSVSTLTIQRTQQEDSAVYLCASSPDWSYEQYFGPGTRLTVT.

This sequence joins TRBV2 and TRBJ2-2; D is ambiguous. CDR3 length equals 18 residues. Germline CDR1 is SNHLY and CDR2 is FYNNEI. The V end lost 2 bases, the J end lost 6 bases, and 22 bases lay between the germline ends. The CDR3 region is CASSESQLALTRAGELFF. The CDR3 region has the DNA TGTGCCAGCAGTGAAAGTCAGCTGGCCCTAACACGGGCCGGGGAGCTGTTTTTT.

CDR3 protein: CARSSRTKQVGLTNEKLFF. The CDR3 bases are TGTGCCAGAAGCAGTCGGACTAAACAGGTCGGATTAACTAATGAAAAACTGTTTTTT. The V call is TRBV7-5, the J call TRBJ1-4. TRBV7-5 corresponds to a pseudogene. The CDR3 is 19 amino acids.

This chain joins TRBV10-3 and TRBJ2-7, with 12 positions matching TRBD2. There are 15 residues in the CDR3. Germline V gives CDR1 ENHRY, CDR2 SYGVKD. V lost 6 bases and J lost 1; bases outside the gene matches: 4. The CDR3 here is CAIRGTSGRSYEQYF. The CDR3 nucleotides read TGTGCCATCAGGGGGACTAGCGGGCGTTCCTACGAGCAGTACTTC.

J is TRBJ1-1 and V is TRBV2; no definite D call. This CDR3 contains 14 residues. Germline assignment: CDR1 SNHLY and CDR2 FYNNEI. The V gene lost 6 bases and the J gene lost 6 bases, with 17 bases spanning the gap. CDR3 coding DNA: TGTGCCAGCAGGGCCTCCGAGGGAAGGGCTGAAGCTTTCTTT. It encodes CASRASEGRAEAFF.